One and the same sample provided the 15 T cell receptor beta chains below, sequenced in a study of T cells in tuberculosis (dated by TCRdb to the late 2010s). Library preparation was by the immunoSEQ multiplex PCR assay. TCRdb provides this immuneACCESS table in a form limited to in-frame rearrangements. Some clones are lacking; in checked studies, under half of them reflect an unresolved V gene, and why the rest are absent is not known. This sample has about 30,000 clones in its table, and more than 80% of those were observed once. In total, the top ten clones hold over 4.5% of the sample. Material: PBMCs. These receptors all come from a donor between 10 and 35 years old with latent tuberculosis or without tuberculosis infection.

V is TRBV25-1 and J is TRBJ2-7, with TRBD2 matching over 7 bases. This CDR3 is 15 amino acids long. Per germline, CDR1 MGHDK and CDR2 SYGVNS. V shed 1 base, J shed 2 bases, and the junction held 5 bases outside the gene matches. DNA for the CDR3: TGTGCCAGCAGTGAATCCGGGGGAGGGACCTACGAGCAGTACTTC. Translated: CASSESGGGTYEQYF.

The J gene is TRBJ1-5, the V gene TRBV30; 9 bases agree with TRBD1. Germline V lookup: CDR1 GTSNPN, CDR2 SVGIG (reference sequence). There are 14 residues in the CDR3. The trim removed 1 base at V and 6 bases at J, leaving 4 bases unmatched. The CDR3 nucleotides read TGTGCCTGGAGTGACAGGGGGCTATTTCAGCCCCAGCATTTT. Its protein product is CAWSDRGLFQPQHF.

The V gene is TRBV30, the J gene TRBJ1-1, with 9 bases aligning to TRBD1. The germline V gene has CDR1 GTSNPN and CDR2 SVGIG (reference sequence). With V trimmed by 3 bases and J by 3 bases, 11 bases remained unmatched. This CDR3 has 16 residues. This CDR3 reads CAWRVTGTGWDTEAFF. For the CDR3, the DNA is TGTGCCTGGAGAGTCACCGGGACAGGGTGGGACACTGAAGCTTTCTTT.

V is TRBV10-3 and J is TRBJ2-5, with a weak D call TRBD1 (6 bases). The ends were cut back, 6 bases at V and 0 bases at J, with 8 bases in the middle. Looked up from germline, CDR1 is ENHRY and CDR2 is SYGVKD. CDR3 size: 13 residues. The CDR3 nucleotides read TGTGCCATCAGCGGACAGTACCAAGAGACCCAGTACTTC. This translates into CAISGQYQETQYF.

This clone was detected once. V and J are TRBV15 and TRBJ2-7; 11 bases agree with TRBD1. From germline, CDR1 is LNHNV and CDR2 YYDKDF (reference sequence). After removal of 1 base from V and 4 bases from J, the junction contained 6 bases not matched to a gene. This CDR3 has 16 residues. The CDR3 coding sequence is TGTGCCACCAGCAGAGGGTCGGGACAGGGGGTTTACGAGCAGTACTTC. Translating gives CATSRGSGQGVYEQYF.

The V and J genes are TRBV7-9 and TRBJ2-2; 9 bases align to TRBD1. The CDR3 has 15 residues. V shed 4 bases and J 4 bases; nucleotides not matched to a gene: 4. Germline lookup yields CDR1 SEHNR and CDR2 FQNEAQ (reference sequence). As DNA, the CDR3 is TGTGCCAGCAGCTACCGGGACAGGGTCACCGGGGAGCTGTTTTTT. Translation: CASSYRDRVTGELFF.

The genes are TRBV5-1 and TRBJ2-7; TRBD2 agrees at 10 bases. The J segment lost 1 base and the V segment lost 2 bases, leaving 3 bases of the junction unmatched. Looked up from germline, CDR1 is SGHRS and CDR2 is YFSETQ. This CDR3 contains 15 residues. The CDR3 region has the DNA TGCGCCAGCAGCTTACTAGCGGGACAATCCTACGAGCAGTACTTC. It codes for CASSLLAGQSYEQYF.

V usage is TRBV4-1 and J usage is TRBJ1-3, with D possibly matching TRBD1 (6 bases). The CDR3 length is 15 residues. Germline CDR1 reads MGHRA; CDR2 reads YSYEKL. V gave up 4 bases and J gave up 5 bases, with 15 bases separating them. CDR3 sequence reads: CASSPEGDPRNTIYF. The CDR3 DNA reads as TGCGCCAGCAGCCCCGAGGGGGACCCCAGAAACACCATATATTTT.

The chain recombines TRBV7-3 with TRBJ1-5, with D unclear. Germline V lookup: CDR1 SGHTA, CDR2 FQGTGA. With 0 bases removed from V and 6 bases from J, the gap between germline ends came to 18 bases. CDR3 length: 17 amino acids. As DNA, the CDR3 is TGTGCCAGCAGCTTAACGTTGGTAGGGCGGGTCAGTCAGCCCCAGCATTTT. Protein sequence: CASSLTLVGRVSQPQHF. The variable domain in full, with the rest retrieved from reference TRBV7-3 and TRBJ1-5, is GAGVSQTPSNKVTEKGKYVELRCDPISGHTALYWYRQSLGQGPEFLIYFQGTGAADDSGLPNDRFFAVRPEGSVSTLKIQRTERGDSAVYLCASSLTLVGRVSQPQHFGDGTRLSIL.

This rearrangement joins TRBV6-1 to TRBJ2-7; 9 bases are a match to TRBD1. Trimming at V came to 6 bases and at J to 9 bases, leaving 15 bases not matched to a gene. CDR1 and CDR2 (germline): MNHNS, SASEGT. The CDR3 is made up of 15 amino acids. Here the CDR3 DNA reads TGTGCCAGCAGCTTGACCGGGACAGGGATCGTAGGGCAGTACTTC. This encodes CASSLTGTGIVGQYF.

A single count supports this clone. The gene calls are TRBV20-1 and TRBJ1-5; D remains unclear. Trimming took 3 bases from V and 11 from J, leaving 11 bases between them. The CDR3 covers 11 residues. The germline CDR1 and CDR2 sequences are DFQATT and SNEGSKA (reference sequence). In nucleotides, the CDR3 is TGCAGTGCTAGGAGTGGTTCGGCCCAGCATTTT. It yields the protein CSARSGSAQHF.

This sequence joins TRBV7-9 and TRBJ2-7; TRBD1 is a possible D gene (6 bases). CDR3 length equals 15 residues. V gave up 0 bases and J gave up 3 bases, with 12 bases separating them. Per germline, CDR1 SEHNR and CDR2 FQNEAQ (reference sequence). The CDR3 protein is CASSLALGTHYEQYF. For the CDR3, the DNA is TGTGCCAGCAGCTTAGCGCTCGGGACACACTACGAGCAGTACTTC. Full variable domain (outside the CDR3, taken from reference TRBV7-9 and TRBJ2-7): DTGVSQNPRHKITKRGQNVTFRCDPISEHNRLYWYRQTLGQGPEFLTYFQNEAQLEKSRLLSDRFSAERPKGSFSTLEIQRTEQGDSAMYLCASSLALGTHYEQYFGPGTRLTVT.

The genes are TRBV5-4 and TRBJ2-3; TRBD2 might be the D (5 bases). CDR1 is SGHNT, CDR2 YYREEE, per germline (reference sequence). The CDR3 is made up of 16 amino acids. The V gene lost 0 bases and the J gene lost 4 bases, with 15 bases spanning the gap. Here the CDR3 reads CASSLGGGARADTQYF. The CDR3 DNA sequence: TGTGCCAGCAGCTTGGGTGGAGGAGCGAGAGCAGATACGCAGTATTTT.

V usage is TRBV27 and J usage is TRBJ2-1, with 7 bases matching TRBD1. Germline-derived CDR1 and CDR2 are MNHEY and SMNVEV (reference sequence). Trimming took 3 bases from V and 9 from J; bases not matched to a gene: 8. The CDR3 covers 14 residues. This CDR3 is CASSFGTEYGEQFF. As DNA, the CDR3 is TGTGCCAGCAGTTTCGGGACAGAGTATGGTGAGCAGTTCTTC.

The V and J genes are TRBV2 and TRBJ2-3; 10 nucleotides line up with TRBD2. Germline assignment: CDR1 SNHLY and CDR2 FYNNEI. The CDR3 extends over 19 amino acids. V shed 8 bases, J shed 2 bases, and the junction held 19 bases outside the gene matches. The CDR3 nucleotides are TGTGCCAGCCGGATTAGAGGGCTAGCGGGGGAGCCTATCACAGATACGCAGTATTTT. Encoded protein: CASRIRGLAGEPITDTQYF.